This paragraph covers one TCR beta chain sequence. Looked up from germline, CDR1 is MNHEY and CDR2 is SVGAGI. This CDR3 is 15 amino acids long. Unmatched junction bases numbered 8, after V lost 6 bases and J lost 4 bases. These data come from a study of control samples from healthy donors and cancer patients. Using immunoSEQ multiplex PCR, the repertoire was profiled, and TCRdb retains in-frame clones only, with some absent. The repertoire consists of about 86,000 clones, with around nine tenths occurring once and the leading ten covering roughly 9.7%. The clonotype comes from a woman between 50 and 59 years old with colorectal cancer. The chain couples TRBV6-5 to TRBJ2-4; 8 bases are a match to TRBD1. Input material: PBMCs. This chain's CDR3 is CASRKTGDFKNIQYF. Here the CDR3 DNA reads TGTGCCAGCAGGAAGACAGGGGATTTTAAAAACATTCAGTACTTC.